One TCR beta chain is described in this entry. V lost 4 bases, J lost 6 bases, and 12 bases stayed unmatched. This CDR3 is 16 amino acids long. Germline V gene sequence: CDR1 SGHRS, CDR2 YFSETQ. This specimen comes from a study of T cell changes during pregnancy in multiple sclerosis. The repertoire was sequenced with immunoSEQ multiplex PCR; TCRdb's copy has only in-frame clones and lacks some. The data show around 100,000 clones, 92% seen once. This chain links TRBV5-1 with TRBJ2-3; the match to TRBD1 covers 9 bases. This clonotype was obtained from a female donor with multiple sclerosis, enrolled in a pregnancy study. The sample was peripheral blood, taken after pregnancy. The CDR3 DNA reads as TGCGCCAGCAGCCCTAGTATACAGGGGGCGACGGATACGCAGTATTTT. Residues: CASSPSIQGATDTQYF.